The 10 T cell receptor beta chains below come from one sample, sequenced in a study of beta chain features in type 1 diabetes. Study-wide results and limits: Researchers report that Type 1 diabetes patients had moderately but significantly shorter TCRB CDR3s across all four CD4+ subsets.

Isolated RNA was reverse transcribed in full, so expressed TCRB transcripts were sequenced. The assay was immunoSEQ multiplex PCR, and TCRdb's table has in-frame clones only and misses some. This table has 25,000 to 30,000 clones, roughly half appearing once. These receptors have no identified antigens. Sample: stem cell memory CD4+ T cells from blood. The source of these receptors is a man aged 25-45 years with type 1 diabetes.

The rearrangement links TRBV5-1 to TRBJ2-6; 10 nucleotides match TRBD1. Trimming removed 0 bases from V and 4 bases from J; junction bases left unmatched: 7. Germline CDR1 SGHRS, CDR2 YFSETQ. The CDR3 contains 18 residues. The CDR3 region is CASSLVGTGVNGANVLTF. The CDR3 DNA reads TGCGCCAGCAGCTTGGTGGGGACAGGGGTTAACGGGGCCAACGTCCTGACTTTC.

This clone was detected a few times. The rearrangement links TRBV19 to TRBJ2-7; D perhaps matches TRBD2 (7 bases). The germline CDR1 and CDR2 sequences are LNHDA and SQIVND (reference sequence). This CDR3 region has 13 residues. V lost 9 bases and J 7 bases, leaving 19 bases between the germline ends. The CDR3 reads CASGGQTGGEQYF. CDR3 in DNA: TGTGCCAGCGGGGGCCAAACCGGGGGGGAGCAGTACTTC.

This chain uses TRBV5-1 with TRBJ2-5; the match to TRBD1 covers 8 bases. The trim removed 2 bases at V and 14 bases at J, leaving 11 bases unmatched. The germline CDR1 and CDR2 sequences are SGHRS and YFSETQ. The CDR3 totals 13 residues. The CDR3 bases are TGCGCCAGCAGCTTTGGGACAGGAGTAGAGACCTACTTC. Translating it yields CASSFGTGVETYF.

The chain employs TRBV5-1 and TRBJ2-1; TRBD2 matches at 11 bases. The CDR3 spans 16 residues. After removal of 2 bases from V and 9 bases from J, the junction contained 10 bases not matched to a gene. The germline V gene has CDR1 SGHRS and CDR2 YFSETQ. CDR3 DNA sequence: TGCGCCAGCAGCTTCGACATAGCGGGGGGGCCCTTTGAGCAGTTCTTC. Translation gives CASSFDIAGGPFEQFF.

This clone has a handful of counts. The chain carries TRBV18 and TRBJ2-1, with D perhaps matching TRBD2 (6 bases). V gave up 3 bases and J gave up 4 bases, with 16 bases separating them. The CDR3 sequence is 16 residues long. The germline V gene encodes CDR1 KGHSH and CDR2 LQKENI. The CDR3 nucleotides read TGTGCCAGCTCACCTGCCGCGGGACGGGCATACAATGAGCAGTTCTTC. Amino acid sequence: CASSPAAGRAYNEQFF. Combining the CDR3 with reference TRBV18 and TRBJ2-1 gives the whole variable domain NAGVMQNPRHLVRRRGQEARLRCSPMKGHSHVYWYRQLPEEGLKFMVYLQKENIIDESGMPKERFSAEFPKEGPSILRIQQVVRGDSAAYFCASSPAAGRAYNEQFFGPGTRLTVL.

The gene calls are TRBV7-6 and TRBJ2-7; maybe TRBD1 (6 bases). Trimming removed 1 base from V and 2 bases from J, with 12 bases in between. Per the germline V gene, CDR1 is SGHVS and CDR2 is FNYEAQ. The CDR3 runs 15 residues. CDR3 sequence: CASSLGGLGPYEQYF. The CDR3 DNA is TGTGCCAGCAGCTTAGGGGGGCTCGGGCCCTACGAGCAGTACTTC.

This clone occurred once. The J gene is TRBJ1-2, the V gene TRBV30, with 7 bases aligning to TRBD1. This CDR3 is built from 12 residues. The junction had 9 bases not matched to a gene; V was cut back by 7 bases and J by 7 bases. The germline V gene has CDR1 GTSNPN and CDR2 SVGIG (reference sequence). The CDR3 spells CALSEGASGYTF. CDR3 nucleotide sequence: TGTGCCTTATCAGAGGGGGCGTCTGGCTACACCTTC.

This chain links TRBV11-2 with TRBJ2-7; TRBD2 matches 13 bases. Germline V CDR1 and CDR2: SGHAT, FQNNGV. This CDR3 has 17 amino acids. The trim removed 4 bases at V and 4 bases at J, leaving 10 bases unmatched. The CDR3 coding sequence is TGTGCCAGCAGCTCCCCCCGCGGACTAGCGGGAGTGTACGAGCAGTACTTC. Translating it yields CASSSPRGLAGVYEQYF.

Only a few counts were recorded for this clone. The chain is built from TRBV13 and TRBJ2-5; D might be TRBD2 (5 bases). The CDR3 runs 15 residues. The germline gives CDR1 PRHDT, CDR2 FYEKMQ (reference sequence). The V gene lost 5 bases and the J gene lost 5 bases, with 18 bases spanning the gap. The CDR3 nucleotides read TGTGCCAGCAGCCCTCGTTCCCCCGGGGTGGAGACCCAGTACTTC. As protein: CASSPRSPGVETQYF.

The rearrangement uses TRBV5-1 and TRBJ2-1; 15 bases agree with TRBD2. The CDR3 has 19 residues. V shed 2 bases and J 0 bases; nucleotides not matched to a gene: 6. Germline V gene sequence: CDR1 SGHRS, CDR2 YFSETQ. The CDR3 coding sequence is TGCGCCAGCAGCTTTGGACTAGCGGGAGGGCCTAGCTCCTACAATGAGCAGTTCTTC. Its protein is CASSFGLAGGPSSYNEQFF.